This T cell receptor beta chain was recorded in a study of blood T cell repertoires in COVID-19. Overall study context: The cDNA or gDNA used as material had been derived from T cells, B-cell-depleted T cells, or PBMCs.

Recovered participants had two consecutive negative NP/OP PCR tests, healthcare professional clearance, or symptom resolution. The protocol was immunoSEQ multiplex PCR, while the TCRdb copy is restricted to in-frame clones and leaves out a portion. The sample carries some 140,000 clones, around four fifths recorded once. CDR1 is SGHDT and CDR2 is YYEEEE in the germline V gene. V was shortened by 0 bases and J by 4 bases, with 5 bases between the two germline ends. This CDR3 contains 13 residues. The receptor's source is a man between 25 and 39 years old who had recovered from COVID-19. The chain has TRBV5-6 and TRBJ1-3, with D uncertain. The sample taken for sequencing was PBMCs or T cells enriched from blood (not recorded which). CDR3 region: CASSLASGNTIYF. CDR3 DNA: TGTGCCAGCAGCTTGGCCTCCGGAAACACCATATATTTT.